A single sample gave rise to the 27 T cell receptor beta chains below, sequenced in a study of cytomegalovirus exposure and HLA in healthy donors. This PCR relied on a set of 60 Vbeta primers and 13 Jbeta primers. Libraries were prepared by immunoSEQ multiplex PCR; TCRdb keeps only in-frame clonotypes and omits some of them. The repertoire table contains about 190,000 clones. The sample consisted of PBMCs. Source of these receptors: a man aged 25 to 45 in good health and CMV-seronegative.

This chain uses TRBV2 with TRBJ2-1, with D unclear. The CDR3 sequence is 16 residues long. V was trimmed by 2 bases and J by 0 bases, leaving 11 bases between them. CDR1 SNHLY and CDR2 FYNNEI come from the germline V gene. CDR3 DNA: TGTGCCAGCAGTGAATTGTCACCCAGCTCCTACAATGAGCAGTTCTTC. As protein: CASSELSPSSYNEQFF.

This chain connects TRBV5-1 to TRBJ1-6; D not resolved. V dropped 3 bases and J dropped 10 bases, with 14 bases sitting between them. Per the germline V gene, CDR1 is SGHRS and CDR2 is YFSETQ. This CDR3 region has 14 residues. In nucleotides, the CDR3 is TGCGCCAGCAGCTACCCGGACTCGCTATCACCCCTCCACTTT. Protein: CASSYPDSLSPLHF.

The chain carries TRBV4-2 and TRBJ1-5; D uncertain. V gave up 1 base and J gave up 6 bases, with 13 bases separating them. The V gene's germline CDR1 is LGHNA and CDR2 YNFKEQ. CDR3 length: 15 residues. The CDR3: CASSQGAPVTQPQHF. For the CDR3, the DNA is TGTGCCAGCAGCCAAGGGGCGCCAGTCACTCAGCCCCAGCATTTT.

CDR3: CASSSRVYGYTF. The CDR3 region has the DNA TGTGCCAGCAGCTCCCGAGTCTATGGCTACACCTTC. V usage is TRBV28 and J usage is TRBJ1-2; D unresolved. The CDR3 has 12 residues. Germline CDR1 is MDHEN and CDR2 is SYDVKM. V gave up 6 bases and J gave up 4 bases, with 9 bases separating them.

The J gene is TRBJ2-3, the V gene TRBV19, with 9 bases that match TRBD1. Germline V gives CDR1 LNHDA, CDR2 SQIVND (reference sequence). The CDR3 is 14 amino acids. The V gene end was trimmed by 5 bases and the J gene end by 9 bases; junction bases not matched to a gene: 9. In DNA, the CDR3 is TGTGCCAGTAGTCAAACAGGGGGCGCTGGGACGCAGTATTTT. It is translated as CASSQTGGAGTQYF.

CDR3 bases: TGTGCCAGTAGTATAGCGGGCAGGGGGCGCGCCGAGCAGTACTTC. Translation: CASSIAGRGRAEQYF. The gene calls are TRBV19 and TRBJ2-7; 8 nucleotides align to TRBD1. Germline V gives CDR1 LNHDA, CDR2 SQIVND (reference sequence). V shed 1 base and J 6 bases; nucleotides not matched to a gene: 8. There are 15 residues in the CDR3.

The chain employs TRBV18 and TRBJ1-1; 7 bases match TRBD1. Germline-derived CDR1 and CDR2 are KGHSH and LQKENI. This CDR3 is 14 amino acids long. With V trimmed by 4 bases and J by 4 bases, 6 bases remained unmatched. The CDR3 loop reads CASSLYRQGTEAFF. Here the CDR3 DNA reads TGTGCCAGCTCACTGTACCGACAGGGCACTGAAGCTTTCTTT.

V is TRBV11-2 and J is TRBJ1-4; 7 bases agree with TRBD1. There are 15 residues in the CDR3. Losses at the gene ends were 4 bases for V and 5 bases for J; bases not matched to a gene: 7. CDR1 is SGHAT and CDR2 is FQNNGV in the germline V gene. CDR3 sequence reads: CASSSRQGNNEKLFF. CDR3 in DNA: TGTGCCAGCAGCTCCCGACAGGGTAACAATGAAAAACTGTTTTTT.

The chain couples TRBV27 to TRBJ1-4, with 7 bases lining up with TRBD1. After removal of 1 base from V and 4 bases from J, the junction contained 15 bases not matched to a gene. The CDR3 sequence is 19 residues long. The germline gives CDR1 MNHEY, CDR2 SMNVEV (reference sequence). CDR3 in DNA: TGTGCCAGCAGTTTATATGGACCCCTCGGGACAGACAGTAATGAAAAACTGTTTTTT. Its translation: CASSLYGPLGTDSNEKLFF.

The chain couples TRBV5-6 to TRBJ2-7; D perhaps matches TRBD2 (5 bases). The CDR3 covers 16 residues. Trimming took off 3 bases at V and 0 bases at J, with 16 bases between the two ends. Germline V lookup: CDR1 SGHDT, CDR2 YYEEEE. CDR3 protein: CASSSPPGTSSYEQYF. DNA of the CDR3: TGTGCCAGCAGCTCCCCCCCGGGCACTAGCTCCTACGAGCAGTACTTC.

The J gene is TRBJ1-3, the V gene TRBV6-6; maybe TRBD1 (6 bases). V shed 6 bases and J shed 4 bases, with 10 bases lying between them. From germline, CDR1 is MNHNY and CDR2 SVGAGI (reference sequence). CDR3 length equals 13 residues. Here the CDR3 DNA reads TGTGCCAGCAGAGGCACAGGGGGAAACACCATATATTTT. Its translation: CASRGTGGNTIYF.

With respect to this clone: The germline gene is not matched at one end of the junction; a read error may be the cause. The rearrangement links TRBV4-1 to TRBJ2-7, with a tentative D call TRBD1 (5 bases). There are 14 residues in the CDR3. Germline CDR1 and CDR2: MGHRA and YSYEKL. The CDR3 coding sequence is TGCGCCAGCAGTCAAGGGGCCCATGGCTACGAGCAGTACTTC. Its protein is CASSQGAHGYEQYF.

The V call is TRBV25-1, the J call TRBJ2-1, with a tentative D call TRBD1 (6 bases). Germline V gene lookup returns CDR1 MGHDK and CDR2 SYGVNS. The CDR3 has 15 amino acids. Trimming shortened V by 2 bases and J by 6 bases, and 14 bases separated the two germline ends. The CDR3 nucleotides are TGTGCCAGCAGTGAACCCAGGGGATCCGGCAATGAGCAGTTCTTC. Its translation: CASSEPRGSGNEQFF.

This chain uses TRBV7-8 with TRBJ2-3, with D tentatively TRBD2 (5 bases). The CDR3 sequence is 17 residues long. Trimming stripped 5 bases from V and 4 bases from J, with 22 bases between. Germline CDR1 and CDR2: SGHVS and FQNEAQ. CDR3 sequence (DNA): TGTGCCAGCAGCGAGAGGACTCTGAGGAGCCAGGCAGATACGCAGTATTTT. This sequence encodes CASSERTLRSQADTQYF.

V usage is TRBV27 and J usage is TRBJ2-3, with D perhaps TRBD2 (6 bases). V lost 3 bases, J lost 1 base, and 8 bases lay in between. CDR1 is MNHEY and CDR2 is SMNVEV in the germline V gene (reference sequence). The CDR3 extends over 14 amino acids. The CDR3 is CASSFGGGTDTQYF. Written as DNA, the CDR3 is TGTGCCAGCAGTTTTGGCGGGGGCACAGATACGCAGTATTTT.

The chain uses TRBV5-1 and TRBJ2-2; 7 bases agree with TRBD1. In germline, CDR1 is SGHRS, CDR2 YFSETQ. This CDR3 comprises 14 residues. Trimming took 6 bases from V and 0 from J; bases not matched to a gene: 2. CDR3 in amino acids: CASTGTANTGELFF. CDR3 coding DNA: TGCGCCAGCACCGGGACAGCGAACACCGGGGAGCTGTTTTTT.

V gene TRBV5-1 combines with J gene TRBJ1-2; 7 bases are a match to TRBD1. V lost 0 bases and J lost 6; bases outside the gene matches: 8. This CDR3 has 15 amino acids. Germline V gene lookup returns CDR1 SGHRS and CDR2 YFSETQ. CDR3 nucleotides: TGCGCCAGCAGCTTGGTCGGACAGGAACTTCATGGCTACACCTTC. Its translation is CASSLVGQELHGYTF.

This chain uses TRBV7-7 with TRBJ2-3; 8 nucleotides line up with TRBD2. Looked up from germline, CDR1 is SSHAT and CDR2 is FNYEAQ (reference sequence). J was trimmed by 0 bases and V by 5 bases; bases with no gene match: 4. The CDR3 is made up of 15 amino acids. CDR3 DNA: TGTGCCAGCAGCAACGGACTAGCTAGCACAGATACGCAGTATTTT. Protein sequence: CASSNGLASTDTQYF.

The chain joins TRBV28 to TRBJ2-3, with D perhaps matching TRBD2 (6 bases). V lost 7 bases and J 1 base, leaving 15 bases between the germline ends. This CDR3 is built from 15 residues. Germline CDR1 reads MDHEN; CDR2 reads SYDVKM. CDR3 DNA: TGTGCCAGCACCCCTGGGACTTTACGCACAGATACGCAGTATTTT. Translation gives CASTPGTLRTDTQYF.

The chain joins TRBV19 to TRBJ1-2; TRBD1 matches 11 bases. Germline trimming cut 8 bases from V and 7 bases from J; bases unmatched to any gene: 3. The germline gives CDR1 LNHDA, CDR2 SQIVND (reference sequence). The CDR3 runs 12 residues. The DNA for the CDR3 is TGTGCCAGTGGGACAGGGGGTGGTGGCTACACCTTC. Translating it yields CASGTGGGGYTF.

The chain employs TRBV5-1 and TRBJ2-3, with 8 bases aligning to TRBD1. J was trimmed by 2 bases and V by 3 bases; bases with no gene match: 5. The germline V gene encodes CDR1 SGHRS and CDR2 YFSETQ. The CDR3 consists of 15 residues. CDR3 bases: TGCGCCAGCAGCTCGTCGACAGGGGCCACAGATACGCAGTATTTT. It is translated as CASSSSTGATDTQYF.

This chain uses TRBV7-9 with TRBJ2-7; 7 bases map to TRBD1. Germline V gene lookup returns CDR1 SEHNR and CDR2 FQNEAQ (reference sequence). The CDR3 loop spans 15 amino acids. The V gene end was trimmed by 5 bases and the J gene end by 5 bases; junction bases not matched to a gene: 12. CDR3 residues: CASSRTGELEHEQYF. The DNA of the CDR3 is TGTGCCAGCAGCCGCACAGGGGAGCTGGAGCACGAGCAGTACTTC.

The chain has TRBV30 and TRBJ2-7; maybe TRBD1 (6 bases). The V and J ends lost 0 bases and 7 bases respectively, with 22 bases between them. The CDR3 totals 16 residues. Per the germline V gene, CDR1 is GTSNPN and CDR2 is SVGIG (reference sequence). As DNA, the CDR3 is TGTGCCTGGAGTGTAAAAGGGGGATCCCTCTCAAATGAGCAGTACTTC. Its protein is CAWSVKGGSLSNEQYF.

The CDR3 loop reads CASSFPTGGSYEQFF. The CDR3 DNA sequence: TGTGCCAGCAGCTTTCCTACAGGGGGCTCCTATGAGCAGTTCTTC. V and J are TRBV11-1 and TRBJ2-1; 9 bases are shared with TRBD1. From germline, CDR1 is SGHAT and CDR2 FQDESV (reference sequence). V lost 3 bases to trimming and J lost 8 bases; unmatched junction nucleotides: 8. This CDR3 has 15 residues.

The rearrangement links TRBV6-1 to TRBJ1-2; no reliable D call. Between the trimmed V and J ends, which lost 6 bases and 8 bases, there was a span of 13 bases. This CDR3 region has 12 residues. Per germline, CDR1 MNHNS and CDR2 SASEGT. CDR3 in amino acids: CASSPPGEGYTF. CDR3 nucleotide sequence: TGTGCCAGCAGCCCCCCCGGGGAGGGCTACACCTTC.

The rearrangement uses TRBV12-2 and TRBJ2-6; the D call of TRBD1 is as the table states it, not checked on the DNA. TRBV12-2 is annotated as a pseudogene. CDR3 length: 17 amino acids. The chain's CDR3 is CASRLKGHCSGANVLTF. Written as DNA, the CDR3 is TGTGCAAGTCGCTTAAAGGGACATTGCTCTGGGGCCAACGTCCTGACTTTC.

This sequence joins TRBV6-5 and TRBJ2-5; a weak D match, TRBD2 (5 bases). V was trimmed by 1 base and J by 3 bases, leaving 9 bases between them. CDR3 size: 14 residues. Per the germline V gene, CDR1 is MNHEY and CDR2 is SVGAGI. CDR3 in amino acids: CASSYFRGKETQYF. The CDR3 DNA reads TGTGCCAGCAGTTACTTCCGGGGAAAAGAGACCCAGTACTTC.